This T cell receptor beta chain stems from a study of control samples from healthy donors and cancer patients. This CDR3 region has 16 residues. Germline values: CDR1 LGHNA, CDR2 YSLEER. Trimming removed 0 bases at V and 0 bases at J, with 12 bases between. Sequencing used immunoSEQ multiplex PCR; TCRdb keeps in-frame clones, though not all of them. This table has 48,000 or so clones, over 90% appearing once. The TCR originated in a woman aged 45-60 years with head and neck cancer. The chain couples TRBV4-3 to TRBJ2-7; D is ambiguous. Sequencing was performed on PBMCs. CDR3 in amino acids: CASSQDYYLSSYEQYF. The CDR3 DNA is TGCGCCAGCAGCCAAGATTACTACCTGAGCTCCTACGAGCAGTACTTC.